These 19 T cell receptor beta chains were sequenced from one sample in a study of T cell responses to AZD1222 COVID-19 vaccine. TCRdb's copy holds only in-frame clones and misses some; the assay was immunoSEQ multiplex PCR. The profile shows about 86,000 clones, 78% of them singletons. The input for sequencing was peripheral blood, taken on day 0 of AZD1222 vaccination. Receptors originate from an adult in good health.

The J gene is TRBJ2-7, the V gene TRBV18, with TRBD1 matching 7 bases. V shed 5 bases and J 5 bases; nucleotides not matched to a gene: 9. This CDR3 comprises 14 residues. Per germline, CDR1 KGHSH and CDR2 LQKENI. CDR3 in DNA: TGTGCCAGCTCATCCGACAGGGAAGGCGACGAGCAGTACTTC. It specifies CASSSDREGDEQYF. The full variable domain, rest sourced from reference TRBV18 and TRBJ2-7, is NAGVMQNPRHLVRRRGQEARLRCSPMKGHSHVYWYRQLPEEGLKFMVYLQKENIIDESGMPKERFSAEFPKEGPSILRIQQVVRGDSAAYFCASSSDREGDEQYFGPGTRLTVT.

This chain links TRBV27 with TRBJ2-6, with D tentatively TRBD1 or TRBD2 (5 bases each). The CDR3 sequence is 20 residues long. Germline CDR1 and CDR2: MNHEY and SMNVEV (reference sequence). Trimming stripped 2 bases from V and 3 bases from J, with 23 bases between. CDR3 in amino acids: CASSLRVQGTRSFGANVLTF. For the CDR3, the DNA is TGTGCCAGCAGTTTACGGGTTCAGGGAACTAGAAGCTTTGGGGCCAACGTCCTGACTTTC.

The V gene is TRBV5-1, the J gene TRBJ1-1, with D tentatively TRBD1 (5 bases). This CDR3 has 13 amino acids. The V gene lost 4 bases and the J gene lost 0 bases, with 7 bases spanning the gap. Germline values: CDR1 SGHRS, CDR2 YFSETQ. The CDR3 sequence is CASSRGLNTEAFF. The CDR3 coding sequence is TGCGCCAGCAGCAGGGGATTGAACACTGAAGCTTTCTTT.

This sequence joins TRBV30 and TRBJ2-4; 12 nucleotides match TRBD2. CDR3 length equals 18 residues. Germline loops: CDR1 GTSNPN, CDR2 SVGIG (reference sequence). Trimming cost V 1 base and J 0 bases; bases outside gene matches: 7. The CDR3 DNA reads TGTGCCTGGAGTGCCGCCCGGACTAGCGGGATAGCCAAAAACATTCAGTACTTC. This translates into CAWSAARTSGIAKNIQYF.

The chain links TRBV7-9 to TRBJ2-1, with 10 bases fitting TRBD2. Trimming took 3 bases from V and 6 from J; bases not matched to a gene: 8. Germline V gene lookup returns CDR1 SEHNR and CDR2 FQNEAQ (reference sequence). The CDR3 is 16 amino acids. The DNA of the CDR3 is TGTGCCAGCAGCTTGGTCTCTAGCGGGAGTTTCAATGAGCAGTTCTTC. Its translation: CASSLVSSGSFNEQFF.

As DNA, the CDR3 is TGTGCCAGCAGTGATCGGACAGGGGTCACGCCAGATACGCAGTATTTT. It codes for CASSDRTGVTPDTQYF. V is TRBV6-1 and J is TRBJ2-3; 9 bases match TRBD1. The CDR3 has 16 residues. V was pared by 3 bases and J by 4 bases, with 8 bases of the junction left unmatched. Germline CDR1 is MNHNS and CDR2 is SASEGT.

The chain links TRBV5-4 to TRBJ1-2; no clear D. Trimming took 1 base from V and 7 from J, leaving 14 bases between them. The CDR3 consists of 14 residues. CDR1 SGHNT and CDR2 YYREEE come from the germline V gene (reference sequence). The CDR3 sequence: CASSLKLGNGGYTF. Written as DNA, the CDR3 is TGTGCCAGCAGCTTGAAGTTAGGGAACGGTGGCTACACCTTC.

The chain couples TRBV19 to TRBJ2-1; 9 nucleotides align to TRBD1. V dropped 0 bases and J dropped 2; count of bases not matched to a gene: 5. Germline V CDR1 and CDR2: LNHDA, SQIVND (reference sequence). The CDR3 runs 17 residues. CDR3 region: CASSIEGGTGTYNEQFF. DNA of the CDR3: TGTGCCAGTAGTATAGAGGGAGGGACAGGGACCTACAATGAGCAGTTCTTC. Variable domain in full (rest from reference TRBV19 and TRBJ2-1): DGGITQSPKYLFRKEGQNVTLSCEQNLNHDAMYWYRQDPGQGLRLIYYSQIVNDFQKGDIAEGYSVSREKKESFPLTVTSAQKNPTAFYLCASSIEGGTGTYNEQFFGPGTRLTVL.

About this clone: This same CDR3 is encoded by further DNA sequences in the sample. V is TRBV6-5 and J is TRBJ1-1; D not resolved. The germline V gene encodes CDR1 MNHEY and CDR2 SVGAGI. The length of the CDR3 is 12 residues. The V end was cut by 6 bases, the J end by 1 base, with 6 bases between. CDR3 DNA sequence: TGTGCCAGCAGCCAAGGGAACACTGAAGCTTTCTTT. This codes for CASSQGNTEAFF.

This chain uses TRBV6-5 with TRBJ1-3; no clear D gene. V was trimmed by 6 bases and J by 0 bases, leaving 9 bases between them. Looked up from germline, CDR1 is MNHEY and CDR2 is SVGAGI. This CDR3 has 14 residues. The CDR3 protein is CASRSTGSGNTIYF. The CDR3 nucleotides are TGTGCCAGCAGGTCGACCGGCTCTGGAAACACCATATATTTT.

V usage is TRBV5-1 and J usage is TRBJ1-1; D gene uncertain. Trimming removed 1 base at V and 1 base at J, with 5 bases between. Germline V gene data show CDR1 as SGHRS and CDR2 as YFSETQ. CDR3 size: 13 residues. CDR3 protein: CASSLQGNTEAFF. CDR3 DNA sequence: TGCGCCAGCAGCTTGCAAGGGAACACTGAAGCTTTCTTT.

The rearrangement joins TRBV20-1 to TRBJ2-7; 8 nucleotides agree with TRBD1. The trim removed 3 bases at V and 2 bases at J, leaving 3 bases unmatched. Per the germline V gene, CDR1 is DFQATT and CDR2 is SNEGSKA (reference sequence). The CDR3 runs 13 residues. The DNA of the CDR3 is TGCAGTGCTAGTGGGACAGGTACCTACGAGCAGTACTTC. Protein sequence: CSASGTGTYEQYF.

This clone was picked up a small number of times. The chain's CDR3 is CASSQLIGNTIYF. CDR3 in DNA: TGTGCCAGCAGTCAGCTGATAGGAAACACCATATATTTT. This rearrangement joins TRBV12-3 or TRBV12-4 to TRBJ1-3; no clear D. V lost 5 bases and J lost 4, with 9 bases in between. This CDR3 contains 13 residues.

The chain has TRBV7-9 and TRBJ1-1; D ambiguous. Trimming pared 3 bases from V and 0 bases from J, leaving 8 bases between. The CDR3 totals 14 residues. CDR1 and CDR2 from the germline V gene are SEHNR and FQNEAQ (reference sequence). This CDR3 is CASSLWDMNTEAFF. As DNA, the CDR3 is TGTGCCAGCAGCTTGTGGGATATGAACACTGAAGCTTTCTTT.

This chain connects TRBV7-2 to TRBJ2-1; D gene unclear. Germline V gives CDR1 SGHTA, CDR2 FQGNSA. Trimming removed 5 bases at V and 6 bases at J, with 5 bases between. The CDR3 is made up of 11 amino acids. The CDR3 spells CASSPRNEQFF. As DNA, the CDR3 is TGTGCCAGCAGCCCCCGCAATGAGCAGTTCTTC.

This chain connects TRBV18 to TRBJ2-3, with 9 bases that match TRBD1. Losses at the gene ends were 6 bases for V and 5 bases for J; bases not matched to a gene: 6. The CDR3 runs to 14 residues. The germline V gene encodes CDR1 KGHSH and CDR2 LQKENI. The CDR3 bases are TGTGCCAGCTCCTACACGACAGGGGGAGATACGCAGTATTTT. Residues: CASSYTTGGDTQYF.

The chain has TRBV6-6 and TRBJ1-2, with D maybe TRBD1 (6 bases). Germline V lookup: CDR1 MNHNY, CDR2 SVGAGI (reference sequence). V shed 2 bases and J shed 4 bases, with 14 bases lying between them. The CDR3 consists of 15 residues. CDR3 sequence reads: CASSYAGQGSYGYTF. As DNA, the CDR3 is TGTGCCAGCAGTTACGCCGGGCAGGGGTCCTATGGCTACACCTTC.

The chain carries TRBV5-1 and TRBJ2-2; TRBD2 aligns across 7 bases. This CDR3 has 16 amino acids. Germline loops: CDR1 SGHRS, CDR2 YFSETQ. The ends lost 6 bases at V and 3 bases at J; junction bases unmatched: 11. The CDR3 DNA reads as TGCGCCAGCACCCCCTCCGGAGCGGGATACACCGGGGAGCTGTTTTTT. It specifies CASTPSGAGYTGELFF.

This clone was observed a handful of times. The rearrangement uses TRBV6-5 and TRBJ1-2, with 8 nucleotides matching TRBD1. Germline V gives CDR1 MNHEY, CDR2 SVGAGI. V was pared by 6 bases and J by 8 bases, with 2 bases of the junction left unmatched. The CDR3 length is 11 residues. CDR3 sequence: CASSNRGGYTF. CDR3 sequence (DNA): TGTGCCAGCAGCAACAGGGGGGGCTACACCTTC.